This T cell receptor beta chain was obtained from a study of molecular identifiers for immune sequencing clone quantification. Study results and limitations: Underestimated sizes of highly expanded clones could result from identical TCR molecules that share a barcode.

CDR3 size: 14 residues. Germline CDR1 is MNHEY and CDR2 is SMNVEV (reference sequence). V was shortened by 6 bases and J by 12 bases, with 21 bases between the two germline ends. As concerns this clonotype: No antigen is known for it. This may be a read error: a much more frequent sequence differs by one nucleotide.

TCRdb re-derived calls from the PCR reads in MiXCR, one entry per CDR3 protein. The sample includes 40,000 or so distinct CDR3 sequences, about 19% seen only once; the top ten take under 1.3%. As CD8+CD4-CCR7+CD45RA+ cells, naive CD8 T cells were sorted. The sequenced material came from naive CD8+ T cells from blood, with Jurkat cell RNA spiked in. The subset here: FACS-sorted CD8+CD4-CCR7+CD45RA+ naive T cells. The chain uses TRBV27 and TRBJ2-1; D may be TRBD1 (5 bases). The clonotype comes from a human donor in good health. Some libraries in this study had Jurkat cell RNA spiked in. CDR3 nucleotides: TGTGCCAGCAGCGGTGACTCAGCCAGGGATGGGCAGTTCTTC. It codes for CASSGDSARDGQFF.